The 2 T cell receptor beta chains in this list originate from one sample, sequenced in a study of OX40 agonist ivuxolimab in advanced cancers. Libraries were prepared by immunoSEQ multiplex PCR; TCRdb keeps only in-frame clonotypes and omits some of them. The sample lists about 69,000 clones; around 89% were seen once. The sequencing here drew on CD4+ or CD8+ T cells sorted from blood, taken in a trial of the OX40 agonist ivuxolimab. The receptors were sampled from an adult with an advanced solid tumor such as melanoma, head and neck, liver or kidney cancer.

V usage is TRBV5-1 and J usage is TRBJ2-1; 8 bases match TRBD2. Germline CDR1 is SGHRS and CDR2 is YFSETQ. The V gene end was trimmed by 0 bases and the J gene end by 7 bases; junction bases not matched to a gene: 9. The CDR3 has 16 residues. CDR3 protein: CASSLGPGLGGNEQFF. The CDR3 DNA reads as TGCGCCAGCAGCTTGGGACCGGGACTAGGGGGGAATGAGCAGTTCTTC.

This clone occurred once. This chain uses TRBV11-1 with TRBJ2-5, with 11 bases identical to TRBD2. The CDR3 runs 15 residues. The ends lost 5 bases at V and 2 bases at J; junction bases unmatched: 4. Germline CDR1 is SGHAT and CDR2 is FQDESV (reference sequence). The CDR3 DNA sequence: TGTGCCAGCAGCCCTACTAGCGGGGGACAAGAGACCCAGTACTTC. It codes for CASSPTSGGQETQYF.